A single sample is the source of the 15 T cell receptor beta chains below, sequenced in a study of OX40 agonist ivuxolimab in advanced cancers. Produced via immunoSEQ multiplex PCR; TCRdb's table is partial and in-frame only. The data contain fewer than 85,000 clones, roughly four fifths of them singletons. Specimen: CD4+ or CD8+ T cells sorted from blood, collected in a trial of the OX40 agonist ivuxolimab. The receptors were sampled from an adult with an advanced solid tumor such as melanoma, head and neck, liver or kidney cancer.

The V and J genes are TRBV30 and TRBJ1-5; 7 bases are a match to TRBD1. The V and J ends lost 5 bases and 7 bases, in that order; junction bases with no gene match: 5. This CDR3 region has 12 residues. Per the germline V gene, CDR1 is GTSNPN and CDR2 is SVGIG (reference sequence). Here the CDR3 reads CAWDREGQPQHF. CDR3 nucleotides: TGTGCCTGGGACAGGGAGGGCCAGCCCCAGCATTTT.

This rearrangement joins TRBV6-1 to TRBJ1-5; D is possibly TRBD1 (5 bases). V was cut by 0 bases and J by 3 bases, with 12 bases left in between. Per the germline V gene, CDR1 is MNHNS and CDR2 is SASEGT. The CDR3 loop spans 16 amino acids. The CDR3 loop is CASSEAYDRINQPQHF. The CDR3 DNA sequence: TGTGCCAGCAGTGAAGCCTACGACAGAATCAATCAGCCCCAGCATTTT.

This chain connects TRBV27 to TRBJ2-6; D uncertain. CDR3 length: 15 amino acids. Trimming removed 3 bases from V and 0 bases from J, with 6 bases in between. Germline CDR1 reads MNHEY; CDR2 reads SMNVEV (reference sequence). CDR3 region: CASSLIGSGANVLTF. The CDR3 DNA reads as TGTGCCAGCAGTTTGATTGGCTCTGGGGCCAACGTCCTGACTTTC.

This clone was picked up a small number of times. A far larger clone lies a single base away; this is likely a read error. J is TRBJ2-2 and V is TRBV5-8; 9 bases map to TRBD1. Trimming took 2 bases from V and 3 from J; bases not matched to a gene: 2. The CDR3 runs 15 residues. The germline CDR1 and CDR2 sequences are SGHTS and YDEGEE. The CDR3 nucleotides read TGTGCCAGCAGCTTCCGGGACAGGGACACCGGGGAGCTGTTTTTT. It is translated as CASSFRDRDTGELFF.

This chain joins TRBV2 and TRBJ1-1; D gene uncertain. The CDR3 has 12 residues. The germline V gene has CDR1 SNHLY and CDR2 FYNNEI. Trimming shortened V by 1 base and J by 8 bases, and 8 bases separated the two germline ends. CDR3 DNA: TGTGCCAGCAGTGAAGGGTGGCAGGAAGCTTTCTTT. Amino acid sequence: CASSEGWQEAFF.

The V gene is TRBV6-5, the J gene TRBJ2-1, with 7 bases matching TRBD1. J gave up 0 bases and V 7 bases, and 6 bases lay outside the gene matches. Per germline, CDR1 MNHEY and CDR2 SVGAGI. The CDR3 is made up of 15 amino acids. The CDR3 region has the DNA TGTGCCAGCAAAGGACAGGTCAGCTCCTACAATGAGCAGTTCTTC. It codes for CASKGQVSSYNEQFF.

J is TRBJ1-5 and V is TRBV28, with D possibly being TRBD1 (5 bases). The CDR3 sequence is 14 residues long. V was cut by 5 bases and J by 5 bases, with 13 bases left in between. Per the germline V gene, CDR1 is MDHEN and CDR2 is SYDVKM. CDR3 DNA sequence: TGTGCCAGCAGTACAGGTATTCAATATCAGCCCCAGCATTTT. This gives the protein CASSTGIQYQPQHF.

V is TRBV15 and J is TRBJ2-3; TRBD2 agrees at 8 bases. The CDR3 spans 16 residues. V dropped 3 bases and J dropped 2; count of bases not matched to a gene: 7. Looked up from germline, CDR1 is LNHNV and CDR2 is YYDKDF (reference sequence). In DNA form, the CDR3 reads TGTGCCACCAGCAGGGACACTAGCGGATACACAGATACGCAGTATTTT. This encodes CATSRDTSGYTDTQYF.

V and J are TRBV5-1 and TRBJ2-1; 7 nucleotides agree with TRBD2. J lost 2 bases, V lost 1 base, and 3 bases had no gene match. This CDR3 has 15 amino acids. Germline loops: CDR1 SGHRS, CDR2 YFSETQ. CDR3 DNA sequence: TGCGCCAGCAGCTTGTCCAGCGGGGCCTACAATGAGCAGTTCTTC. This codes for CASSLSSGAYNEQFF.

The rearrangement uses TRBV6-5 and TRBJ2-2, with no clear D. This CDR3 comprises 15 residues. With 0 bases removed from V and 2 bases from J, the gap between germline ends came to 7 bases. Germline V gene data show CDR1 as MNHEY and CDR2 as SVGAGI. The CDR3 loop reads CASSYSDHNTGELFF. The CDR3 nucleotides read TGTGCCAGCAGTTACTCGGATCACAACACCGGGGAGCTGTTTTTT.

The chain couples TRBV5-4 to TRBJ2-7; D possibly corresponds to TRBD2 (5 bases). The CDR3 spans 13 residues. Trimming took off 2 bases at V and 4 bases at J, with 10 bases between the two ends. Germline V CDR1 and CDR2: SGHNT, YYREEE (reference sequence). The DNA of the CDR3 is TGTGCCAGCAGCTTCCCCGGGATTTACGAGCAGTACTTC. It specifies CASSFPGIYEQYF.

This chain connects TRBV7-8 to TRBJ2-3, with D uncertain. Trimming removed 4 bases at V and 5 bases at J, with 10 bases between. Germline-derived CDR1 and CDR2 are SGHVS and FQNEAQ. This CDR3 is 13 amino acids long. The CDR3 reads CASSSELIDTQYF. CDR3 nucleotides: TGTGCCAGCAGCTCCGAACTAATAGATACGCAGTATTTT.

This clone appeared once. The V call is TRBV19, the J call TRBJ2-5; maybe TRBD1 (6 bases). This CDR3 spans 11 amino acids. The V end was cut by 11 bases, the J end by 5 bases, with 12 bases between. The germline V gene encodes CDR1 LNHDA and CDR2 SQIVND (reference sequence). CDR3 region: CALGARETQYF. The CDR3 DNA reads as TGTGCCCTGGGGGCACGGGAGACCCAGTACTTC.

The rearrangement uses TRBV5-4 and TRBJ2-2, with 8 nucleotides matching TRBD2. The J segment lost 1 base and the V segment lost 4 bases, leaving 12 bases of the junction unmatched. Germline V CDR1 and CDR2: SGHNT, YYREEE (reference sequence). The CDR3 has 18 amino acids. The CDR3 sequence is CASSAIGASGGNTGELFF. The CDR3 DNA reads TGTGCCAGCAGCGCAATTGGGGCCAGCGGGGGGAACACCGGGGAGCTGTTTTTT. The variable domain in full, completed from reference TRBV5-4 and TRBJ2-2, reads ETGVTQSPTHLIKTRGQQVTLRCSSQSGHNTVSWYQQALGQGPQFIFQYYREEENGRGNFPPRFSGLQFPNYSSELNVNALELDDSALYLCASSAIGASGGNTGELFFGEGSRLTVL.

The chain joins TRBV19 to TRBJ1-1; D unclear. This CDR3 comprises 15 residues. Trimming shortened V by 2 bases and J by 4 bases, and 14 bases separated the two germline ends. From germline, CDR1 is LNHDA and CDR2 SQIVND (reference sequence). The CDR3 protein is CASSITWRAGTEAFF. The DNA for the CDR3 is TGTGCCAGTAGTATAACATGGCGGGCTGGCACTGAAGCTTTCTTT.